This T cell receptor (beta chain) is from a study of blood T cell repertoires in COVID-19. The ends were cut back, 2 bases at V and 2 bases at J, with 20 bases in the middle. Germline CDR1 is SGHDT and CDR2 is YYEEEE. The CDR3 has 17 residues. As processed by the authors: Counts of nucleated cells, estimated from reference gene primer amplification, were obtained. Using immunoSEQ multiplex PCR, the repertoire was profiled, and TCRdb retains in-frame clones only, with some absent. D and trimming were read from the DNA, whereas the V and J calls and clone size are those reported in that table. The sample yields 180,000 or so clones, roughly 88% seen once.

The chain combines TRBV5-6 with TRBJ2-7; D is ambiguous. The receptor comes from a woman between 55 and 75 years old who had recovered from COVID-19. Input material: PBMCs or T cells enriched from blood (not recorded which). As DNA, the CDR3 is TGTGCCAGCAGCTTAAGTCCCGCCGCAGGAAACCCCTACGAGCAGTACTTC. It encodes CASSLSPAAGNPYEQYF. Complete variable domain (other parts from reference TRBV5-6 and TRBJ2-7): DAGVTQSPTHLIKTRGQQVTLRCSPKSGHDTVSWYQQALGQGPQFIFQYYEEEERQRGNFPDRFSGHQFPNYSSELNVNALLLGDSALYLCASSLSPAAGNPYEQYFGPGTRLTVT.